The clone carrying this TCR beta chain has only one observation. Generated by immunoSEQ multiplex PCR, the TCRdb table keeps only in-frame clones and is missing some. The table has about 110,000 clones, nearly 90% seen once. This sample was included in a study of blood T cell repertoires in COVID-19. Across the study: Sites in the United States, Italy and Spain provided acute and convalescent COVID-19 samples.

V lost 5 bases, J lost 2 bases, and 14 bases lay in between. CDR1 and CDR2 (germline): SGHRS, YFSETQ. The CDR3 has 15 amino acids. This chain connects TRBV5-1 to TRBJ2-1, with a weak D call TRBD2 (5 bases). The origin of this receptor is a human donor in a cohort sampled during active COVID-19. What was sequenced was peripheral blood. The CDR3 DNA follows: TGCGCCAGCAGGTCCGACATCGGGACCTACAATGAGCAGTTCTTC. Its protein is CASRSDIGTYNEQFF.